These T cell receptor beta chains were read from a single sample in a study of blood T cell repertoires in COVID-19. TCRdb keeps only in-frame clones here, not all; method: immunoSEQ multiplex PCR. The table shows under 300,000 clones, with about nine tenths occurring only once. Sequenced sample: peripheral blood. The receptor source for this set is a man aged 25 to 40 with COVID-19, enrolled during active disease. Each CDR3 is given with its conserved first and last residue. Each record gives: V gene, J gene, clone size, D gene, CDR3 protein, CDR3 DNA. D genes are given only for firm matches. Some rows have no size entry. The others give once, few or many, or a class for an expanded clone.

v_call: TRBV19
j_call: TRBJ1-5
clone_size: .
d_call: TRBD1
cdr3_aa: CASSIQTGGLNQPQHF
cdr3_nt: TGTGCCAGTAGTATACAGACAGGGGGTTTGAATCAGCCCCAGCATTTT

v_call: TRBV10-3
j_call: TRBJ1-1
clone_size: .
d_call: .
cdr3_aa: CAISLVGRTTEAFF
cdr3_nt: TGTGCCATCAGTTTAGTAGGCAGGACTACTGAAGCTTTCTTT

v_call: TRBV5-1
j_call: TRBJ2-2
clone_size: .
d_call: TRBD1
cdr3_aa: CASSLAGTGGSGELFF
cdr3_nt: TGCGCCAGCAGCCTCGCCGGGACAGGAGGGTCCGGGGAGCTGTTTTTT

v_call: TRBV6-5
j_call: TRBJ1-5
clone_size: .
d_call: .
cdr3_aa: CASSPEPYNQPQHF
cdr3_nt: TGTGCCAGCAGCCCCGAGCCATACAATCAGCCCCAGCATTTT

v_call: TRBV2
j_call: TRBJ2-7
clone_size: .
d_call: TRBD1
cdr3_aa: CASGTAYEQYF
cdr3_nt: TGTGCCAGCGGGACAGCGTACGAGCAGTACTTC

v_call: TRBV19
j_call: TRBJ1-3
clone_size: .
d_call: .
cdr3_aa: CASTLTGVSGNTIYF
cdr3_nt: TGTGCCAGTACTCTCACAGGAGTCTCTGGAAACACCATATATTTT

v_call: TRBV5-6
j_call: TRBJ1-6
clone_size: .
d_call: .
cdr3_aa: CASSLLRRNSPLHF
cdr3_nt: TGTGCCAGCAGCTTGCTTAGGAGAAATTCACCCCTCCACTTT

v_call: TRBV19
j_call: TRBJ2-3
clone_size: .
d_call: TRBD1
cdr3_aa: CASSTRGTGTDTQYF
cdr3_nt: TGTGCCAGTAGTACTAGGGGGACAGGCACAGATACGCAGTATTTT

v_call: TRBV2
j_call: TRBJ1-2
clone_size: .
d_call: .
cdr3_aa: CASSVEQGHPYGYTF
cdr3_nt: TGTGCCAGCAGTGTCGAACAGGGCCATCCCTATGGCTACACCTTC

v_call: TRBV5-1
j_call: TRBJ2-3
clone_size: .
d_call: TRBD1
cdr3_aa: CASSRDSHTDTQYF
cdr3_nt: TGCGCCAGCAGTCGGGACAGCCACACAGATACGCAGTATTTT

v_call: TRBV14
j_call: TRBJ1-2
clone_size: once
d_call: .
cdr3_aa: CASNTGLSGYTF
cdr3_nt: TGTGCCAGCAACACAGGCCTGAGCGGCTACACCTTC

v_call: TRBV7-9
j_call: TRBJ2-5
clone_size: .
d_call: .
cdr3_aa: CASSLTWDTIQETQYF
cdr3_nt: TGTGCCAGCAGCTTAACTTGGGACACAATCCAAGAGACCCAGTACTTC

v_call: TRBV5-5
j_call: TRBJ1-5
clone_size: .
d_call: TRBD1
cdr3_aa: CASSPDRGLGAQHF
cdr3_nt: TGTGCCAGCAGCCCGGACAGGGGCCTCGGGGCCCAGCATTTT

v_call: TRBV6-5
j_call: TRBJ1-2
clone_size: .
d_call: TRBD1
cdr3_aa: CASSYSRQGQGGYTF
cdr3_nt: TGTGCCAGCAGTTACTCGCGACAGGGGCAAGGTGGCTACACCTTC

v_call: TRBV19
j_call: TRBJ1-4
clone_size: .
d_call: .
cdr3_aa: CASSIERWAEKLFF
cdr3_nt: TGTGCCAGTAGTATAGAGAGATGGGCAGAAAAACTGTTTTTT

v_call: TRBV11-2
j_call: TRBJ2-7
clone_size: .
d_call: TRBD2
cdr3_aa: CASTQSVLRVAGVDWEQYF
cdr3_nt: TGTGCCAGCACCCAGTCGGTGTTGAGGGTAGCGGGGGTAGATTGGGAGCAGTACTTC

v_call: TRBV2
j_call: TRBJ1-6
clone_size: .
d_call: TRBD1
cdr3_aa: CASLLTGSNSPLHF
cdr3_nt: TGTGCCAGCCTCCTGACAGGGTCTAATTCACCCCTCCACTTT

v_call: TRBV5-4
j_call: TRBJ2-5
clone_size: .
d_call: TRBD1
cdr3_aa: CASSERQGAKETQYF
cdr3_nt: TGTGCCAGCAGCGAAAGACAGGGGGCGAAGGAGACCCAGTACTTC

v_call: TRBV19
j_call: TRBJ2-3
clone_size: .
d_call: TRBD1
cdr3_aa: CASSPGQTTDTQYF
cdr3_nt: TGTGCCAGTAGTCCGGGACAGACCACAGATACGCAGTATTTT

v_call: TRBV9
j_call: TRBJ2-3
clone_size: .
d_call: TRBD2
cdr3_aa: CASSVGEAGGRVTDTQYF
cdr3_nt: TGTGCCAGCAGCGTAGGGGAGGCGGGGGGGCGCGTCACAGATACGCAGTATTTT

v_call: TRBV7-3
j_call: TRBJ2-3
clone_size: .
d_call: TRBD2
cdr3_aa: CASSLRVRGEGDTQYF
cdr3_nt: TGTGCCAGCAGCTTGAGGGTTCGGGGGGAAGGAGATACGCAGTATTTT

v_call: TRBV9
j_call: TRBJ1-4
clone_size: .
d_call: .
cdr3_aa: CASSAGGQRLNEKLFF
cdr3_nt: TGTGCCAGCAGCGCGGGGGGGCAGCGACTTAATGAAAAACTGTTTTTT

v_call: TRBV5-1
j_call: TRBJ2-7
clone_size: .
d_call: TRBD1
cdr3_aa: CASSLGQGAAYEQYF
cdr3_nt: TGCGCCAGCAGCTTGGGGCAGGGGGCTGCCTACGAGCAGTACTTC

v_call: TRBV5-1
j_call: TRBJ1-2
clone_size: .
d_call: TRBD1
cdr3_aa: CASSFTPGQGSNYGYTF
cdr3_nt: TGCGCCAGCAGCTTTACCCCGGGACAGGGAAGTAACTATGGCTACACCTTC

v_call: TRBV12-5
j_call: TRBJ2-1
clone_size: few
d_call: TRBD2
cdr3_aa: CASGFTTGTSGGSSYNEQFF
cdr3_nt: TGTGCTAGTGGTTTTACAACCGGGACTAGCGGGGGGAGCTCCTACAATGAGCAGTTCTTC

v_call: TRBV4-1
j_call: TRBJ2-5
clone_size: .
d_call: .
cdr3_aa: CASSQERQDQETQYF
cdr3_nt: TGCGCCAGCAGCCAAGAGAGACAGGACCAAGAGACCCAGTACTTC

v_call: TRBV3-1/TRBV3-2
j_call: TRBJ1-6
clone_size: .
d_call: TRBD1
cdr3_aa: CASSRTGEDNSPLHF
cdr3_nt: TGTGCCAGCAGCCGGACAGGGGAGGATAATTCACCCCTCCACTTT

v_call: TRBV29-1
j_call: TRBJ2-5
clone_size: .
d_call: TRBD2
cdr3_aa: CSVGPSGEETQYF
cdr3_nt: TGCAGCGTTGGCCCTAGCGGTGAAGAGACCCAGTACTTC

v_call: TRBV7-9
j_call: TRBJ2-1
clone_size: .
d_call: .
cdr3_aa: CASSFTVDNEQFF
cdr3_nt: TGTGCCAGCAGCTTTACAGTGGACAATGAGCAGTTCTTC

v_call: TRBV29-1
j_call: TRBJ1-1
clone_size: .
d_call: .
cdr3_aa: CSVLTVMNTEAFF
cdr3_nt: TGCAGCGTCCTGACAGTCATGAACACTGAAGCTTTCTTT

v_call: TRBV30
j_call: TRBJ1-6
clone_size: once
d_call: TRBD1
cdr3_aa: CAWSVRQGYNSPLHF
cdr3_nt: TGTGCCTGGAGTGTACGACAGGGGTATAATTCACCCCTCCACTTT

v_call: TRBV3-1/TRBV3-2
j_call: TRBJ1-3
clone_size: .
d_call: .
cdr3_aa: CASSPTDFAGNTIYF
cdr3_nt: TGTGCCAGCAGCCCTACGGACTTCGCGGGAAACACCATATATTTT

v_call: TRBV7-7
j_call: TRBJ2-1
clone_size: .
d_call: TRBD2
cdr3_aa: CASSVRLADTYNEQFF
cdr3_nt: TGTGCCAGCAGCGTGCGACTAGCGGACACCTACAATGAGCAGTTCTTC

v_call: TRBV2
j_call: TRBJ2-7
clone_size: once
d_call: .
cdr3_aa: CASSGGFRYEQYF
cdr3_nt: TGTGCCAGCAGTGGCGGCTTTCGCTACGAGCAGTACTTC

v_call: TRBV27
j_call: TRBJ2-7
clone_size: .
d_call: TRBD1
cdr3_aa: CASSITAGTASYEQYF
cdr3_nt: TGTGCCAGCAGTATCACCGCCGGGACAGCGTCCTACGAGCAGTACTTC

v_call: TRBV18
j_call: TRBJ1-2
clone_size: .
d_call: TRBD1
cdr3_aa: CASSPGQGVRGYTF
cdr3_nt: TGTGCCAGCTCACCGGGACAGGGGGTACGTGGCTACACCTTC

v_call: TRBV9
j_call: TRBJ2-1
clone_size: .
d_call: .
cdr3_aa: CASSGRGGDLLNEQFF
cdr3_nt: TGTGCCAGCAGCGGGAGGGGTGGTGATCTCCTCAATGAGCAGTTCTTC

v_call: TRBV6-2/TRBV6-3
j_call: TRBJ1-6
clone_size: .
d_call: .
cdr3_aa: CASSPTSNSPLHF
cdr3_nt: TGTGCCAGCAGTCCCACGAGTAATTCACCCCTCCACTTT

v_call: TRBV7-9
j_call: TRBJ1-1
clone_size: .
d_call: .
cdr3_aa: CASSQQGEAFF
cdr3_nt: TGTGCCAGCAGCCAGCAGGGGGAAGCTTTCTTT

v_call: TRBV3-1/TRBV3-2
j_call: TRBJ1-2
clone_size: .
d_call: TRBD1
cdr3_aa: CASSQFLGGASYGYTF
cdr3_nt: TGTGCCAGCAGCCAATTCCTAGGGGGCGCGTCGTATGGCTACACCTTC

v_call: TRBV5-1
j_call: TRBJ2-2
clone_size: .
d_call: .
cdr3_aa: CASRLDTTGELFF
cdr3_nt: TGCGCCAGCAGACTAGACACCACCGGGGAGCTGTTTTTT

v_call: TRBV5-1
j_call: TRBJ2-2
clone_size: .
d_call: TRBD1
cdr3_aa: CASSLGDRGYTGELFF
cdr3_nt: TGCGCCAGCAGCTTGGGGGACAGGGGCTACACCGGGGAGCTGTTTTTT

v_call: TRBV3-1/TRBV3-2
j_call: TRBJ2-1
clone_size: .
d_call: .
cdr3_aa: CASSQEGGVSYNEQFF
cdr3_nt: TGTGCCAGCAGCCAAGAGGGCGGGGTCTCCTACAATGAGCAGTTCTTC

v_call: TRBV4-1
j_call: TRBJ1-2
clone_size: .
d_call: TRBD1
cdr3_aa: CASSQELGRGQGVKAF
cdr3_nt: TGCGCCAGCAGCCAAGAGTTGGGTAGGGGACAGGGAGTAAAAGCCTTC

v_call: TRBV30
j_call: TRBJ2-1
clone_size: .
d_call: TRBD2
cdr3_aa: CAWYTSGAYNEQFF
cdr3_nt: TGTGCCTGGTACACTAGCGGGGCCTACAATGAGCAGTTCTTC

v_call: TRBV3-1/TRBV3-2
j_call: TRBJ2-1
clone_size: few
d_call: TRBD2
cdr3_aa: CASSPVGLAGGYNEQFF
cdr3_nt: TGTGCCAGCAGCCCCGTAGGACTAGCGGGGGGCTACAATGAGCAGTTCTTC

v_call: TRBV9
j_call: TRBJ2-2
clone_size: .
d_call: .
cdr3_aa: CASNPGYPGELFF
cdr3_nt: TGTGCCAGCAACCCAGGGTACCCCGGGGAGCTGTTTTTT

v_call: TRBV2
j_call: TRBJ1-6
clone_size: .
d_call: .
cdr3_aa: CASSGAVKNNSPLHF
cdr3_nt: TGTGCCAGCAGTGGGGCCGTGAAGAATAATTCACCCCTCCACTTT

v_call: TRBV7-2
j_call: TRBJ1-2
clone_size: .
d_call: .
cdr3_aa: CASGQNEIYGYTF
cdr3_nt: TGTGCCAGTGGACAGAACGAGATCTATGGCTACACCTTC

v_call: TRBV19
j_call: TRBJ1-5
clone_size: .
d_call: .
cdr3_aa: CASTPSTGPGGPQHF
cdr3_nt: TGTGCCAGTACCCCATCGACAGGCCCGGGAGGGCCCCAGCATTTT

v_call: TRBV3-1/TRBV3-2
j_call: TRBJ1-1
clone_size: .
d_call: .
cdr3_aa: CASSQSEMRTEAFF
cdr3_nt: TGTGCCAGCAGCCAATCAGAGATGCGGACTGAAGCTTTCTTT

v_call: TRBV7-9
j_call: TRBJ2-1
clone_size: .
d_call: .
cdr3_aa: CASSNSPLQGLSYNEQFF
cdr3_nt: TGTGCCAGCAGCAACAGTCCCCTACAGGGCCTTTCCTACAATGAGCAGTTCTTC